The 6 T cell receptor beta chains below come from one sample, sequenced in a study of Graves' ophthalmopathy and Graves' hyperthyroidism. Using RNA transcripts, the TCR beta CDR3 regions were amplified. HTBI primers were used in a first-round RT-PCR, which preceded a second-round multiplex PCR. In TCRdb, the multiplex PCR reads were re-called with MiXCR into one record per CDR3 protein. The sample carries around 1,200,000 distinct CDR3 sequences, less than 45% recorded once. The specimen was peripheral blood or thyroid tissue (not recorded which). All receptors derive from an adult man with Graves' hyperthyroidism.

In this sample, this clonotype turned up once. This chain joins TRBV7-2 and TRBJ2-5; TRBD2 matches 12 bases. V lost 5 bases and J lost 2; bases outside the gene matches: 6. CDR3 size: 16 residues. Germline V gives CDR1 SGHTA, CDR2 FQGNSA. The DNA of the CDR3 is TGTGCCAGCAGCAAGACTAGCGGGAGAGATCAAGAGACCCAGTACTTC. This gives the protein CASSKTSGRDQETQYF.

A note on this clonotype: One end of the junction is discordant with germline, which a read error may explain. The J gene is TRBJ1-1, the V gene TRBV9; D ambiguous. Germline V lookup: CDR1 SGDLS, CDR2 YYNGEE. The CDR3 length is 14 residues. CDR3 sequence: CASSLAGGVAEAFF. The CDR3 region has the DNA TGCGCCAGCAGCTTGGCGGGCGGCGTCGCTGAAGCTTTCTTT.

The chain carries TRBV30 and TRBJ2-5; D unclear. Trimming removed 2 bases from V and 5 bases from J, with 12 bases in between. The germline V gene encodes CDR1 GTSNPN and CDR2 SVGIG (reference sequence). The length of the CDR3 is 13 residues. This CDR3 is CAWSSSSAETQYF. The CDR3, as DNA: TGTGCCTGGAGTAGTAGTAGTGCGGAGACCCAGTACTTC.

For the CDR3, the DNA is TGTGCCAGCAGCTTAGAGTTTTGGGGGGCCGGCGGACGCACCGGGGAGCTGTTTTTT. Protein product: CASSLEFWGAGGRTGELFF. The rearrangement uses TRBV7-9 and TRBJ2-2, with D perhaps assigned TRBD1 or TRBD2 (6 bases each). The V end was cut by 1 base, the J end by 4 bases, with 22 bases between. The CDR3 contains 19 residues. Germline assignment: CDR1 SEHNR and CDR2 FQNEAQ (reference sequence). The full variable domain, its missing parts supplied by reference TRBV7-9 and TRBJ2-2, is DTGVSQNPRHKITKRGQNVTFRCDPISEHNRLYWYRQTLGQGPEFLTYFQNEAQLEKSRLLSDRFSAERPKGSFSTLEIQRTEQGDSAMYLCASSLEFWGAGGRTGELFFGEGSRLTVL.

The chain links TRBV20-1 to TRBJ1-1, with a possible D match to TRBD1 (5 bases). CDR3 size: 15 residues. V lost 3 bases to trimming and J lost 4 bases, with 18 bases between them. Germline V gene data show CDR1 as DFQATT and CDR2 as SNEGSKA (reference sequence). The CDR3 nucleotides read TGCAGTGCTAGTCTCCCAGGGCAGGGTTCCACTGAAGCTTTCTTT. This translates into CSASLPGQGSTEAFF.

This clonotype was picked up a small number of times. V and J are TRBV3-1 and TRBJ1-1; 8 nucleotides agree with TRBD1. In germline, CDR1 is LGHDT, CDR2 YNNKEL (reference sequence). There are 17 residues in the CDR3. V was clipped by 5 bases and J by 5 bases; unmatched bases: 16. CDR3 residues: CASSLRIGTGMVTEAFF. The CDR3 region has the DNA TGTGCCAGCAGCTTACGCATCGGGACAGGAATGGTGACTGAAGCTTTCTTT.